This T cell receptor (beta chain) was captured by sequencing in a study of blood T cells in healthy people across ages. The V gene end was trimmed by 6 bases and the J gene end by 0 bases; junction bases not matched to a gene: 4. The CDR3 runs 13 residues. Germline V lookup: CDR1 SQVTM, CDR2 ANQGSEA. Study-wide results and limits: It was the long-lived donors that had more naive CD4+ cells and higher diversity than aged donors.

Combining a sample-barcoded 5' primer with a J-beta primer mix, a second PCR ran for roughly 7 to 11 cycles. TCRdb used MiXCR to reprocess the 5' RACE reads, holding one entry per CDR3 protein. The table has around 1.5 million distinct CDR3 sequences, 30% to 35% seen once; the top ten hold around 11%. There are a few counts of this clonotype. Antigen: not known. Input material: blood. This TCR was sampled from a woman aged 25 to 39 in good health. This sequence joins TRBV29-1 and TRBJ1-1, with 7 bases that match TRBD1. The CDR3, as DNA: TGCAGCGTCAACAGGGGAATGAACACTGAAGCTTTCTTT. Protein product: CSVNRGMNTEAFF.